The next 29 T cell receptor beta chains were all read from a single sample in a study of technical replicates of blood from a few donors. Libraries were prepared by immunoSEQ multiplex PCR; TCRdb keeps only in-frame clonotypes and omits some of them. The data show around 84,000 clones, around 90% seen once. Sequencing used T cells isolated from PBMCs. Every receptor here comes from a human donor in good health.

V gene TRBV6-5 combines with J gene TRBJ2-3; unclear D gene. Germline values: CDR1 MNHEY, CDR2 SVGAGI. Trimming took off 7 bases at V and 2 bases at J, with 10 bases between the two ends. The CDR3 runs to 13 residues. The CDR3 loop is CASTNLVTDTQYF. The CDR3 DNA sequence: TGTGCCAGCACAAATCTAGTCACAGATACGCAGTATTTT.

The chain recombines TRBV11-2 with TRBJ2-7; a weak D match, TRBD2 (7 bases). The CDR3 is 15 residues long. Germline V gives CDR1 SGHAT, CDR2 FQNNGV. V was pared by 5 bases and J by 0 bases, with 14 bases between. CDR3 loop: CASSPGGPSSYEQYF. CDR3 sequence (DNA): TGTGCCAGCAGCCCCGGGGGGCCCAGCTCCTACGAGCAGTACTTC.

The V gene is TRBV13, the J gene TRBJ2-7; 8 nucleotides agree with TRBD1. Germline CDR1 reads PRHDT; CDR2 reads FYEKMQ (reference sequence). CDR3 length equals 14 residues. Trimming took 3 bases from V and 5 from J; bases not matched to a gene: 6. DNA for the CDR3: TGTGCCAGCAGCTTGGGGCAGGGGGCAAACGAGCAGTACTTC. This gives the protein CASSLGQGANEQYF.

CDR3 coding DNA: TGTGCCAGCAGCTTTGGCACTAACTATGGCTACACCTTC. Amino acids: CASSFGTNYGYTF. This sequence joins TRBV7-2 and TRBJ1-2; D not certain. This CDR3 comprises 13 residues. V lost 3 bases and J 0 bases, leaving 5 bases between the germline ends. CDR1 and CDR2 (germline): SGHTA, FQGNSA.

This chain joins TRBV18 and TRBJ1-1, with TRBD1 matching 7 bases. The CDR3 runs 14 residues. V gave up 6 bases and J gave up 3 bases; unmatched junction bases: 7. Looked up from germline, CDR1 is KGHSH and CDR2 is LQKENI. CDR3 nucleotide sequence: TGTGCCAGCTCGCAGAGACAGGGAGACACTGAAGCTTTCTTT. It specifies CASSQRQGDTEAFF. The full variable domain, with the rest looked up from reference TRBV18 and TRBJ1-1, is NAGVMQNPRHLVRRRGQEARLRCSPMKGHSHVYWYRQLPEEGLKFMVYLQKENIIDESGMPKERFSAEFPKEGPSILRIQQVVRGDSAAYFCASSQRQGDTEAFFGQGTRLTVV.

This chain links TRBV5-4 with TRBJ1-5; D possibly corresponds to TRBD1 (6 bases). Trimming took off 3 bases at V and 2 bases at J, with 12 bases between the two ends. Germline-derived CDR1 and CDR2 are SGHNT and YYREEE (reference sequence). The CDR3 contains 15 residues. CDR3 in DNA: TGTGCCAGCAGCTCGGGGGGCAGGGGCAATCAGCCCCAGCATTTT. It is translated as CASSSGGRGNQPQHF.

This clone has a single count. CDR3 loop: CASSLPGTAGNTIYF. The CDR3 nucleotides are TGTGCCAGCAGTTTACCCGGGACTGCTGGAAACACCATATATTTT. The chain has TRBV28 and TRBJ1-3, with D perhaps matching TRBD1 (5 bases). V dropped 2 bases and J dropped 2 bases, with 10 bases sitting between them. CDR1 and CDR2 (germline): MDHEN, SYDVKM. The CDR3 has 15 amino acids.

The chain recombines TRBV28 with TRBJ2-7; the match to TRBD2 covers 13 bases. The germline gives CDR1 MDHEN, CDR2 SYDVKM. V lost 1 base and J lost 4; bases outside the gene matches: 10. CDR3 length: 18 residues. The CDR3 DNA follows: TGTGCCAGCAGTTTATTAGGGGGGACTAGCGGGAAGGTTTACGAGCAGTACTTC. It encodes CASSLLGGTSGKVYEQYF. Together with reference TRBV28 and TRBJ2-7, the CDR3 gives the full variable domain: DVKVTQSSRYLVKRTGEKVFLECVQDMDHENMFWYRQDPGLGLRLIYFSYDVKMKEKGDIPEGYSVSREKKERFSLILESASTNQTSMYLCASSLLGGTSGKVYEQYFGPGTRLTVT.

V usage is TRBV5-4 and J usage is TRBJ2-5, with 12 bases identical to TRBD2. The V gene's germline CDR1 is SGHNT and CDR2 YYREEE (reference sequence). The CDR3 totals 16 residues. V shed 4 bases, J shed 5 bases, and the junction held 9 bases outside the gene matches. The CDR3 coding sequence is TGTGCCAGCAGCCAACCACTAGCGGGAGGTCGGGAGACCCAGTACTTC. It encodes CASSQPLAGGRETQYF.

This chain joins TRBV18 and TRBJ1-5, with D maybe TRBD1 (5 bases). There are 15 residues in the CDR3. CDR1 is KGHSH and CDR2 is LQKENI in the germline V gene. V shed 5 bases and J shed 6 bases, with 17 bases lying between them. The CDR3 DNA follows: TGTGCCAGCTCAAGGTTAGGGGCCGAGATTCAGCCCCAGCATTTT. Protein sequence: CASSRLGAEIQPQHF.

V is TRBV4-1 and J is TRBJ2-7, with TRBD2 identical over 11 bases. The CDR3 extends over 16 amino acids. The V segment lost 3 bases and the J segment 7 bases; nucleotides outside the gene matches: 11. The germline V gene encodes CDR1 MGHRA and CDR2 YSYEKL. CDR3 in amino acids: CASSQRLAGPGWEQYF. The CDR3 coding sequence is TGCGCCAGCAGCCAGAGACTAGCGGGACCAGGCTGGGAGCAGTACTTC.

The V call is TRBV4-2, the J call TRBJ2-3; 7 bases align to TRBD1. The ends lost 0 bases at V and 11 bases at J; junction bases unmatched: 20. The CDR3 runs 18 residues. The germline V gene encodes CDR1 LGHNA and CDR2 YNFKEQ. CDR3 in amino acids: CASSQEAVGTAQIGEQYF. CDR3 sequence (DNA): TGTGCCAGCAGCCAAGAGGCGGTTGGGACAGCACAGATAGGGGAGCAGTATTTT.

To note about this clone: The same CDR3 can be traced to other DNA sequences in this sample. The V call is TRBV4-1, the J call TRBJ2-1, with 11 bases aligning to TRBD2. The CDR3 is 15 amino acids. J lost 3 bases, V lost 4 bases, and 2 bases had no gene match. Germline V CDR1 and CDR2: MGHRA, YSYEKL. CDR3: CASSPSGGRYNEQFF. The CDR3, as DNA: TGCGCCAGCAGCCCTAGCGGGGGGCGCTACAATGAGCAGTTCTTC.

The V and J genes are TRBV30 and TRBJ2-3, with a weak D call TRBD2 (6 bases). V was shortened by 8 bases and J by 1 base, with 16 bases between the two germline ends. CDR1 GTSNPN and CDR2 SVGIG come from the germline V gene (reference sequence). This CDR3 is built from 14 residues. CDR3 coding DNA: TGTGCCGTGGACTACGGCGGGGGCACAGATACGCAGTATTTT. Encoded protein: CAVDYGGGTDTQYF.

V is TRBV15 and J is TRBJ2-7, with 9 bases identical to TRBD1. Per germline, CDR1 LNHNV and CDR2 YYDKDF (reference sequence). CDR3 length: 16 residues. Trimming at V came to 0 bases and at J to 5 bases, leaving 8 bases not matched to a gene. The CDR3 loop is CATSREGGTGKDEQYF. In DNA, the CDR3 is TGTGCCACCAGCAGAGAGGGGGGGACAGGGAAAGACGAGCAGTACTTC.

The table lists this clone with a count of one. V is TRBV29-1 and J is TRBJ2-3, with TRBD2 as a possible D gene (6 bases). CDR1 and CDR2 (germline): SQVTM, ANQGSEA. V was shortened by 4 bases and J by 4 bases, with 18 bases between the two germline ends. The CDR3 extends over 15 amino acids. The CDR3 spells CSVARAPGVADTQYF. CDR3 sequence (DNA): TGCAGCGTTGCCCGGGCTCCGGGGGTCGCAGATACGCAGTATTTT.

The chain couples TRBV5-4 to TRBJ2-3; a weak D match, TRBD2 (7 bases). CDR1 SGHNT and CDR2 YYREEE come from the germline V gene (reference sequence). Trimming took 4 bases from V and 2 from J, leaving 26 bases between them. The CDR3 runs 19 residues. The DNA of the CDR3 is TGTGCCAGCAGCAAGACGGGGGACTACAGGGTTACGGACACAGATACGCAGTATTTT. Translated: CASSKTGDYRVTDTDTQYF.

The chain joins TRBV7-2 to TRBJ1-1, with TRBD1 matching 9 bases. This CDR3 spans 15 amino acids. The J segment lost 1 base and the V segment lost 5 bases, leaving 5 bases of the junction unmatched. The germline gives CDR1 SGHTA, CDR2 FQGNSA. The CDR3 loop is CASSPDRGWNTEAFF. The CDR3 DNA sequence: TGTGCCAGCAGCCCGGACAGGGGCTGGAACACTGAAGCTTTCTTT.

This chain joins TRBV11-2 and TRBJ2-1; a possible D gene is TRBD1 (6 bases). This CDR3 region has 14 residues. The V and J ends lost 5 bases and 4 bases respectively, with 12 bases between them. Germline CDR1 SGHAT, CDR2 FQNNGV. DNA of the CDR3: TGTGCCAGCAGCCCCCAGCAGGGGTACAATGAGCAGTTCTTC. Amino acids: CASSPQQGYNEQFF.

V and J are TRBV7-8 and TRBJ1-1, with 7 bases matching TRBD1. The V gene's germline CDR1 is SGHVS and CDR2 FQNEAQ. V shed 5 bases and J 8 bases; nucleotides not matched to a gene: 5. This CDR3 spans 12 amino acids. The CDR3 loop is CASSQWDSEAFF. CDR3 bases: TGTGCCAGCAGCCAATGGGACAGCGAAGCTTTCTTT.

V and J are TRBV18 and TRBJ2-5, with D perhaps TRBD1 (6 bases). The germline V gene has CDR1 KGHSH and CDR2 LQKENI. This CDR3 is 14 amino acids long. V shed 3 bases and J shed 5 bases, with 13 bases lying between them. The CDR3 sequence: CASSPLTGLETQYF. The CDR3 DNA reads as TGTGCCAGCTCACCCCTGACAGGTCTGGAGACCCAGTACTTC.

The V gene is TRBV7-2, the J gene TRBJ2-7; unclear D gene. The germline V and J ends were trimmed by 1 base and 3 bases, with 10 bases remaining between them. The CDR3 is made up of 14 amino acids. Germline loops: CDR1 SGHTA, CDR2 FQGNSA. The CDR3 DNA sequence: TGTGCCAGCAGCTTAGGTACACAAAACTACGAGCAGTACTTC. Protein sequence: CASSLGTQNYEQYF.

This clone appeared a single time. The V and J genes are TRBV6-5 and TRBJ1-1; D not certain. V dropped 6 bases and J dropped 0 bases, with 11 bases sitting between them. The CDR3 contains 14 residues. Germline V CDR1 and CDR2: MNHEY, SVGAGI. The CDR3, as DNA: TGTGCCAGCAGGAAAACAGTGTTGAACACTGAAGCTTTCTTT. Amino acids: CASRKTVLNTEAFF.

The chain has TRBV4-1 and TRBJ2-7; 12 positions agree with TRBD2. Germline V CDR1 and CDR2: MGHRA, YSYEKL. After removal of 2 bases from V and 0 bases from J, the junction contained 14 bases not matched to a gene. The CDR3 length is 20 residues. This CDR3 is CASSQSLAGGPSPSSYEQYF. The CDR3 DNA reads TGCGCCAGCAGCCAATCTCTAGCGGGAGGGCCCTCCCCAAGCTCCTACGAGCAGTACTTC.

V and J are TRBV10-2 and TRBJ2-1; weak D call: TRBD2 (6 bases). Trimming removed 2 bases at V and 8 bases at J, with 31 bases between. Per the germline V gene, CDR1 is WSHSY and CDR2 is SAAADI. The CDR3 extends over 20 amino acids. DNA for the CDR3: TGCGCCAGCAGTGAGGATTACCTACGCTGGATTGGAGGGCCTAGGGATGAGCAGTTCTTC. It codes for CASSEDYLRWIGGPRDEQFF.

This chain connects TRBV13 to TRBJ2-7, with TRBD1 identical over 9 bases. This CDR3 contains 15 residues. The germline gives CDR1 PRHDT, CDR2 FYEKMQ (reference sequence). With 3 bases clipped from V and 4 bases from J, the junction kept 7 bases outside the gene matches. The CDR3 is CASSFEQGAYYEQYF. The CDR3 DNA is TGTGCCAGCAGCTTCGAACAGGGGGCGTATTACGAGCAGTACTTC. Filled out from reference TRBV13 and TRBJ2-7, the complete variable domain reads AAGVIQSPRHLIKEKRETATLKCYPIPRHDTVYWYQQGPGQDPQFLISFYEKMQSDKGSIPDRFSAQQFSDYHSELNMSSLELGDSALYFCASSFEQGAYYEQYFGPGTRLTVT.

The J gene is TRBJ2-7, the V gene TRBV19; 10 bases are shared with TRBD1. The CDR3 has 15 residues. The germline V gene encodes CDR1 LNHDA and CDR2 SQIVND (reference sequence). J gave up 2 bases and V 5 bases, and 6 bases lay outside the gene matches. In nucleotides, the CDR3 is TGTGCCAGTAGTCCCTCCGGGACAGGGGCCTACGAGCAGTACTTC. Its protein is CASSPSGTGAYEQYF.

The V call is TRBV5-6, the J call TRBJ2-7; 9 positions agree with TRBD1. The V gene end was trimmed by 6 bases and the J gene end by 6 bases; junction bases not matched to a gene: 7. CDR1 is SGHDT, CDR2 YYEEEE, per germline. CDR3 size: 13 residues. In DNA form, the CDR3 reads TGTGCCAGCATAGGGGACAGGGAGACCGAGCAGTACTTC. It yields the protein CASIGDRETEQYF. Full variable domain (missing parts from reference TRBV5-6 and TRBJ2-7): DAGVTQSPTHLIKTRGQQVTLRCSPKSGHDTVSWYQQALGQGPQFIFQYYEEEERQRGNFPDRFSGHQFPNYSSELNVNALLLGDSALYLCASIGDRETEQYFGPGTRLTVT.

The genes are TRBV7-8 and TRBJ1-5; 9 bases are a match to TRBD1. The CDR3 covers 14 residues. Germline V lookup: CDR1 SGHVS, CDR2 FQNEAQ. J was trimmed by 11 bases and V by 5 bases; bases with no gene match: 10. CDR3 nucleotides: TGTGCCAGCAGCACCCGGACAGGGGAGGGGACCCAGCATTTT. Protein: CASSTRTGEGTQHF.